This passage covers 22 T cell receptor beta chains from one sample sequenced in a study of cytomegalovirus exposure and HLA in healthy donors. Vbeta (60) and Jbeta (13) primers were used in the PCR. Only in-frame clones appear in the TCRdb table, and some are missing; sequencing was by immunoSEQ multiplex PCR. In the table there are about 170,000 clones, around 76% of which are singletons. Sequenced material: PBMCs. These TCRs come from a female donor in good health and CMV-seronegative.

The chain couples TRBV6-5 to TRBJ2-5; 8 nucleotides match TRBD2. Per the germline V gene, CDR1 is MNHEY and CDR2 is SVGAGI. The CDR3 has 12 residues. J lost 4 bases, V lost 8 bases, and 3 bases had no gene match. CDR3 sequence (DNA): TGTGCCAGCCGGGAGGGCCGAGAGACCCAGTACTTC. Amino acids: CASREGRETQYF.

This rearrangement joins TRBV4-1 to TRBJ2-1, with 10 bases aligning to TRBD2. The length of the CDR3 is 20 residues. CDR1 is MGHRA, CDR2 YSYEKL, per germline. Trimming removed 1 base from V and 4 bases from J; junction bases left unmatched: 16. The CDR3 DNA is TGCGCCAGCAGCCAAGTTCCCGGGGCTCTTAGCGGGGGGTTATACAATGAGCAGTTCTTC. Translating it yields CASSQVPGALSGGLYNEQFF.

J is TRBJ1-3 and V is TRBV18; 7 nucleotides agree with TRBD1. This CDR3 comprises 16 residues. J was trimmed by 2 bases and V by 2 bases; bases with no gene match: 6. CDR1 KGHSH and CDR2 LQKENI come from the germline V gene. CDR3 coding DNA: TGTGCCAGCTCACCAGTTAGGGGGCATGCTGGAAACACCATATATTTT. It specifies CASSPVRGHAGNTIYF. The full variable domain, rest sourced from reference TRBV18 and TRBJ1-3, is NAGVMQNPRHLVRRRGQEARLRCSPMKGHSHVYWYRQLPEEGLKFMVYLQKENIIDESGMPKERFSAEFPKEGPSILRIQQVVRGDSAAYFCASSPVRGHAGNTIYFGEGSWLTVV.

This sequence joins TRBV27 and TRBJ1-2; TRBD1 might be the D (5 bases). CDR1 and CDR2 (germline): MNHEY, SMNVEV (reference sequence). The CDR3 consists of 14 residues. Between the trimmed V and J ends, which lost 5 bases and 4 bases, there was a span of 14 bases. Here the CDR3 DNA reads TGTGCCAGCAGTCAGACGCGGGGGGTCTATGGCTACACCTTC. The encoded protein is CASSQTRGVYGYTF.

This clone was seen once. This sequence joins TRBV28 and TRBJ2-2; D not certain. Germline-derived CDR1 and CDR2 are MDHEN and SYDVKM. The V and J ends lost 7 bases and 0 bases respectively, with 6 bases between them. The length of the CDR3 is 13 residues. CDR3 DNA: TGTGCCAGCACCATAGCGAACACCGGGGAGCTGTTTTTT. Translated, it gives CASTIANTGELFF. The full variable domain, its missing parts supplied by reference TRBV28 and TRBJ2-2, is DVKVTQSSRYLVKRTGEKVFLECVQDMDHENMFWYRQDPGLGLRLIYFSYDVKMKEKGDIPEGYSVSREKKERFSLILESASTNQTSMYLCASTIANTGELFFGEGSRLTVL.

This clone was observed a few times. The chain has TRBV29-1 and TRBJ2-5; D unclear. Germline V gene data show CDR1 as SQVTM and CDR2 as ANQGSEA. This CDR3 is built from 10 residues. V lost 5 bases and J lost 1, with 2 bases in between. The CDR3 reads CSVRQETQYF. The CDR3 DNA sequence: TGCAGCGTTCGCCAAGAGACCCAGTACTTC.

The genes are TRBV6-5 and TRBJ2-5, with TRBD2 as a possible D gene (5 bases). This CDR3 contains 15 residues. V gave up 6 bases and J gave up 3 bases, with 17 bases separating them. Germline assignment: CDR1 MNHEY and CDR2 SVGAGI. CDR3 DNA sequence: TGTGCCAGCAGCACCCCCCGAGGACTGAAAGAGACCCAGTACTTC. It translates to CASSTPRGLKETQYF.

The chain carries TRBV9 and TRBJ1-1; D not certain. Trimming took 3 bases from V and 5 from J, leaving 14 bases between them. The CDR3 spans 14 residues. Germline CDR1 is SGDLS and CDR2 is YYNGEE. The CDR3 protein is CASSAPGERTEAFF. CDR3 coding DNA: TGTGCCAGCAGCGCCCCCGGGGAAAGAACTGAAGCTTTCTTT.

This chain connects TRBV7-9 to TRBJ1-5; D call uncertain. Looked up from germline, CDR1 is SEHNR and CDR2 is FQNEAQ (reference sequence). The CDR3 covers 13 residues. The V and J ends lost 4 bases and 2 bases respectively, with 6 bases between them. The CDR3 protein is CASSSVGNQPQHF. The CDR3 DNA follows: TGTGCCAGCAGCTCTGTTGGCAATCAGCCCCAGCATTTT.

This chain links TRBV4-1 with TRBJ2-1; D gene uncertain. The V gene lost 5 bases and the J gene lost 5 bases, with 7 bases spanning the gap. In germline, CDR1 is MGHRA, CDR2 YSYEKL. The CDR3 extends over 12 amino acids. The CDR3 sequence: CASSLRDNEQFF. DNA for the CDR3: TGCGCCAGCAGCTTACGGGACAATGAGCAGTTCTTC.

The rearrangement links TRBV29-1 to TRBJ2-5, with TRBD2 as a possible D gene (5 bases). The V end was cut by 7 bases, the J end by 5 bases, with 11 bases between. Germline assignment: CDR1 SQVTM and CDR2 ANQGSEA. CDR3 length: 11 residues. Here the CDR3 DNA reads TGCAGCGAGGGAGTCGGGGAGACCCAGTACTTC. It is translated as CSEGVGETQYF.

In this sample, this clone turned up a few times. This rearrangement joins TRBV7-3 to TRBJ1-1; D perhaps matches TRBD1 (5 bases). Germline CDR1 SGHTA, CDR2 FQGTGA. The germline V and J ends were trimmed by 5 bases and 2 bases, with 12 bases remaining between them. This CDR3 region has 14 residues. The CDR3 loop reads CASSRLGPNTEAFF. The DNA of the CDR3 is TGTGCCAGCAGCCGACTGGGGCCTAACACTGAAGCTTTCTTT.

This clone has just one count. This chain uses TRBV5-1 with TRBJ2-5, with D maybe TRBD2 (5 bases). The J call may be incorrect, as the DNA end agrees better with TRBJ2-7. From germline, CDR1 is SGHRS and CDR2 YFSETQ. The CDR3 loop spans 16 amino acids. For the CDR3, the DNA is TGCGCCAGCAGCTTGGTAGGGAGTCCCTCCTTCTACGAGCAGTACTTC. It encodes CASSLVGSPSFYEQYF.

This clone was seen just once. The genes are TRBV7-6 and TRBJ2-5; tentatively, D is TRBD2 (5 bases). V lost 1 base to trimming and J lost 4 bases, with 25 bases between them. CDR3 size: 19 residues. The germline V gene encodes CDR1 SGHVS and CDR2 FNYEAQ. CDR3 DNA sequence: TGTGCCAGCAGCTTAGGTGTAAGCAGTAGGCCCCGAGGAGGAGAGACCCAGTACTTC. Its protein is CASSLGVSSRPRGGETQYF.

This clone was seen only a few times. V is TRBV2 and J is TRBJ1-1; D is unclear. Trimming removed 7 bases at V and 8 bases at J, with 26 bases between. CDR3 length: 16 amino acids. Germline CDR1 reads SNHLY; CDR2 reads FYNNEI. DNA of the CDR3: TGTGCCAGCATTACGTGGGGAGGAGGACCCGGGGAGGAAGCTTTCTTT. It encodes CASITWGGGPGEEAFF.

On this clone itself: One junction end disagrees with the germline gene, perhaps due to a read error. In DNA form, the CDR3 reads TGTGCCAGCAGCGCCGCGAGCGGGGGGTACACAGATATGCAGTATTTT. Translation: CASSAASGGYTDMQYF. V and J are TRBV5-6 and TRBJ2-3; 9 nucleotides align to TRBD2. The germline gives CDR1 SGHDT, CDR2 YYEEEE. The CDR3 is made up of 16 amino acids.

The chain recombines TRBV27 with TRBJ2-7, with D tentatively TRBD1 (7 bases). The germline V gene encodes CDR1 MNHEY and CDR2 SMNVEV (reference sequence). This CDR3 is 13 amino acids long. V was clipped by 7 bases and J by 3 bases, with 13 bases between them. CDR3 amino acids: CASKTGTDYEQYF. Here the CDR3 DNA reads TGTGCCAGCAAGACAGGGACTGACTACGAGCAGTACTTC.

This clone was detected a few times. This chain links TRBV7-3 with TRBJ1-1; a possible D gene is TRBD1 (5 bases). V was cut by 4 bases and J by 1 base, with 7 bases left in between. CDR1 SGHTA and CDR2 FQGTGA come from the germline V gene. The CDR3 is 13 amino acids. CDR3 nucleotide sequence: TGTGCCAGCAGCTGGACACCGAACACTGAAGCTTTCTTT. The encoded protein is CASSWTPNTEAFF.

The CDR3 coding sequence is TGTGCCATCAGAGCCACCGGGACAGGGGGGGACGTGCAGTACTTC. Protein sequence: CAIRATGTGGDVQYF. This sequence joins TRBV10-3 and TRBJ2-7, with 11 bases matching TRBD1. Germline CDR1 reads ENHRY; CDR2 reads SYGVKD. The CDR3 loop spans 15 amino acids. V shed 6 bases and J 9 bases; nucleotides not matched to a gene: 13.

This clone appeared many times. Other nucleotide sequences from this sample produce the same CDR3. The CDR3 nucleotides are TGTGCCAGCAGTCGGGACAGCTCCTACAATGAGCAGTTCTTC. Encoded protein: CASSRDSSYNEQFF. V is TRBV2 and J is TRBJ2-1, with 7 positions matching TRBD1. Germline V gene sequence: CDR1 SNHLY, CDR2 FYNNEI. Germline trimming cut 5 bases from V and 0 bases from J; bases unmatched to any gene: 1. The CDR3 consists of 14 residues.

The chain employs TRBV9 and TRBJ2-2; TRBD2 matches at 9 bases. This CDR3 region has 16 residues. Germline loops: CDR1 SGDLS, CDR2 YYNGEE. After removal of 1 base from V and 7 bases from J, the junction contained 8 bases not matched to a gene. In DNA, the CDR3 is TGTGCCAGCAGCGTACCTTCTAGCGGGATTGGCGGGGAGCTGTTTTTT. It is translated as CASSVPSSGIGGELFF.

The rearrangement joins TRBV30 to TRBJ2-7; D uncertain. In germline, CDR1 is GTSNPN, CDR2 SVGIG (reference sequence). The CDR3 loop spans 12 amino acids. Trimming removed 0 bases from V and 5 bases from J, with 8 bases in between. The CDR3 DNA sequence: TGTGCCTGGAGTGTTCCGTACAACGAGCAGTACTTC. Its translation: CAWSVPYNEQYF.